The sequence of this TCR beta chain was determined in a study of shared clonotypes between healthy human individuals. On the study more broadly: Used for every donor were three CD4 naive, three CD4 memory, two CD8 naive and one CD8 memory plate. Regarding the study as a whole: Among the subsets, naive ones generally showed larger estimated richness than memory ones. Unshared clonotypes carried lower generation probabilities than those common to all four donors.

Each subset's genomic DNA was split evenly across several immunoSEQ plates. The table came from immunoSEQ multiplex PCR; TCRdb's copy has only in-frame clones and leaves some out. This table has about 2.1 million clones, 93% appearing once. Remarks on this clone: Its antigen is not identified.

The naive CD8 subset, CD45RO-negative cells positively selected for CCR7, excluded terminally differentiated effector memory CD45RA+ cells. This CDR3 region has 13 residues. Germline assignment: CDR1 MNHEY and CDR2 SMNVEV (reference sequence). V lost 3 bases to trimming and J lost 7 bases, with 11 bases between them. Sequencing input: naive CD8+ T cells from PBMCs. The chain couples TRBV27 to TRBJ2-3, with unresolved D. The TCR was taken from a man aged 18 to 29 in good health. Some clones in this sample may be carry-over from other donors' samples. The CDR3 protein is CASSFGDWHTQYF. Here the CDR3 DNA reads TGTGCCAGCAGTTTCGGTGATTGGCATACGCAGTATTTT.